The text below deals with one T cell receptor beta chain. Antigen specificity is unknown. This specimen belongs to a study of vaccination effects on CD4 cells after COVID-19. Before any sequencing was done, the ViraFEST assay used viral peptide pools to expand antigen-specific CD4+ T cells. Following an approximately 9-day culture, CD4+ T cells were purified. The cohort was immunized with two doses of either the BNT162b2 or mRNA-1273 vaccine. Some clones are missing from TCRdb's copy, which holds only in-frame ones; the method was immunoSEQ multiplex PCR. The data show 20,000 to 25,000 clones, approximately 72% seen once. V was pared by 2 bases and J by 2 bases, with 13 bases between. CDR3 length: 15 amino acids. Germline V lookup: CDR1 MNHNS, CDR2 SASEGT.

This TCR came from a human donor who received a COVID-19 vaccine. The sequencing used CD4+ T cells from PBMCs cultured with HCoV-NL63 spike peptides, collected after COVID-19 vaccination. This chain joins TRBV6-1 and TRBJ2-7; no reliable D call. In DNA form, the CDR3 reads TGTGCCAGCAGTGAACCGGGCCGGCTGGCCTACGAGCAGTACTTC. As protein: CASSEPGRLAYEQYF.